This entry features one TCR beta chain sequence. Its antigen is undetermined. From germline, CDR1 is SGHVS and CDR2 FNYEAQ. Trimming took off 1 base at V and 5 bases at J, with 11 bases between the two ends. The CDR3 spans 14 residues. This record belongs to a study of cytomegalovirus exposure and HLA in healthy donors. General study points: Later analysis revealed greater clonal expansion in HLA-associated TCR beta chains than in equally common others. A classifier reportedly called cytomegalovirus status with high sensitivity and specificity. Several V segments, TRBV6-2 and TRBV6-3 among them, could not be told apart and were dropped. A later look showed TCR association rates differing by HLA locus, highest for DRB1 and lowest for HLA-C.

Vbeta (60) and Jbeta (13) primers were used in the PCR. Using immunoSEQ multiplex PCR, the repertoire was profiled, and TCRdb retains in-frame clones only, with some absent. The sample contains 200,000 to 250,000 clones, about 74% of which appear only once. This rearrangement joins TRBV7-6 to TRBJ2-5; a weak D match, TRBD2 (5 bases). Sequenced: PBMCs. This sequence was found in a man between 35 and 55 years old in good health and CMV-seronegative. The CDR3 loop is CASSLDPGSETQYF. In DNA form, the CDR3 reads TGTGCCAGCAGCTTAGATCCGGGGTCGGAGACCCAGTACTTC.